The subject of this entry is one T cell receptor beta chain. In germline, CDR1 is SGHNT, CDR2 YENEEA. There are 13 residues in the CDR3. The V and J ends lost 5 bases and 1 base respectively, with 8 bases between them. This sample was taken from a study of blood T cell repertoires in COVID-19. Using immunoSEQ multiplex PCR, the repertoire was profiled, and TCRdb retains in-frame clones only, with some absent. This sample yields 25,000 to 35,000 clones, of which over 70% are seen a single time; 16% belongs to the top ten. The sequence was collected from a woman aged 55-75 years with acute or convalescent COVID-19. Sequencing was performed on peripheral blood. The V and J genes are TRBV11-3 and TRBJ2-5; D not certain. CDR3 bases: TGTGCCAGCAGCGCAGGCCCCCAAGAGACCCAGTACTTC. This sequence encodes CASSAGPQETQYF.